These 2 T cell receptor beta chains share one sample of origin, sequenced in a study of CXCR3-negative and CXCR3-positive naive CD8 T cells. Regarding the study as a whole: Higher TRB CDR3 hydrophobicity marked CXCR3-positive naive cells relative to CXCR3-negative naive cells.

Researchers prepared the TRB cDNA libraries using 5' RACE with UMI labels. TCRdb reprocessed the 5' RACE reads and stores each CDR3 protein as one record, lacking DNA. The sample has over 150,000 distinct CDR3 sequences. Antigens of these TCRs are unknown. Sequenced input: naive CXCR3+ CD8+ T cells from blood. Subset specified: CD45RO-CCR7+CD27+CD95- naive CD8+ T cells expressing CXCR3 (TNR3+). The receptor source for this set is a human donor in good health. Some clones in this sample may be carry-over from other donors' samples.

The chain joins TRBV3-1 to TRBJ2-5. Germline V gene sequence: CDR1 LGHDT, CDR2 YNNKEL (reference sequence). The CDR3 contains 15 residues. Here the CDR3 reads CASSQGQVVQETQYF.

The V call is TRBV12-3 or TRBV12-4, the J call TRBJ1-1; no DNA is available, so the TRBD1 call from TCRdb remains unchecked. The CDR3 loop spans 14 amino acids. CDR3 protein: CASSLQGENTEAFF.